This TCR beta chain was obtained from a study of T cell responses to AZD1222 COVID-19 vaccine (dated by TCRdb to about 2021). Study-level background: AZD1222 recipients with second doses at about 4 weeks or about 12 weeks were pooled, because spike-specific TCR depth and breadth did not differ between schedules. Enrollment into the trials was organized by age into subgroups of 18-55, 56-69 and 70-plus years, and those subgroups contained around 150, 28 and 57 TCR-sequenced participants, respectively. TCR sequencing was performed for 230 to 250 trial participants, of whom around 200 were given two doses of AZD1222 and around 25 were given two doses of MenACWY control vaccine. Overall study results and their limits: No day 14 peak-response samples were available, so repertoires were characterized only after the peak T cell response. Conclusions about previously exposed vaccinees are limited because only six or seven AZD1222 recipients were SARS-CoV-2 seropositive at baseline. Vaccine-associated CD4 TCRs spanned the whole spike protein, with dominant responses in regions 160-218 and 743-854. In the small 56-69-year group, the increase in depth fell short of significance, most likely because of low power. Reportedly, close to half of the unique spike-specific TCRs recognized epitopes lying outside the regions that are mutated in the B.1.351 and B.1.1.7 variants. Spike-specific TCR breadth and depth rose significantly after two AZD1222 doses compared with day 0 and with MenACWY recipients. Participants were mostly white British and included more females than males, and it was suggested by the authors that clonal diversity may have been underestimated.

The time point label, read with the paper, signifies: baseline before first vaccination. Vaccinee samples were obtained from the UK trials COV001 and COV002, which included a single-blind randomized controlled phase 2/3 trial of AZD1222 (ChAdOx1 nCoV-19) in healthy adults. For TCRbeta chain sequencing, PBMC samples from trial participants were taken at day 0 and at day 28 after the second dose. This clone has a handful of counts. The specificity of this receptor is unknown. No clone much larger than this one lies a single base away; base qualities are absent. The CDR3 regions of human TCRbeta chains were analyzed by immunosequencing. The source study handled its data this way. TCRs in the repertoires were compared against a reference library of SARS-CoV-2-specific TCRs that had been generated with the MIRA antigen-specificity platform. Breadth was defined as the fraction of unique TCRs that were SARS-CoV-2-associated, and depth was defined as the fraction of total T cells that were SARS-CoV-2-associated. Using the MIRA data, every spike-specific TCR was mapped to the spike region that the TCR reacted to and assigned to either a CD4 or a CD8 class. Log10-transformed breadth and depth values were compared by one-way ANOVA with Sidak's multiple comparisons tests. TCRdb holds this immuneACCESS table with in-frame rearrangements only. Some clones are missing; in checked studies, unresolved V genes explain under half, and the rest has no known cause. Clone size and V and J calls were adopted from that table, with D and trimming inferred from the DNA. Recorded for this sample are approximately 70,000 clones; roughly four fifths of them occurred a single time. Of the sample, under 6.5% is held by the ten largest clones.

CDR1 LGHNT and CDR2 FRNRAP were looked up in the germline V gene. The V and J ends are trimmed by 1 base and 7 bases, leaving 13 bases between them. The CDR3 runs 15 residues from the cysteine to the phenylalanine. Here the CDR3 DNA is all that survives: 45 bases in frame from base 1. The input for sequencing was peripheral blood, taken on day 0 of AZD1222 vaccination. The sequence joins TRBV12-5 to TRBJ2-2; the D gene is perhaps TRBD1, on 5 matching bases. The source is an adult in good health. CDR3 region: CASGLALQGIGELFF. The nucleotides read TGTGCTAGTGGTTTGGCACTTCAGGGAATCGGGGAGCTGTTTTTT.